The clone carrying this T cell receptor beta chain appeared once. The data stem from a study of blood T cell repertoires in COVID-19. Study-level information: The study drew acute and convalescent COVID-19 samples from the United States, Italy and Spain. From T cells, B-cell-depleted T cells, or PBMCs came the material, which was cDNA or gDNA.

Germline CDR1 reads SQVTM; CDR2 reads ANQGSEA. The CDR3 totals 13 residues. Trimming cost V 6 bases and J 2 bases, with 14 bases left between them. As processed by the authors: Cell counts per sample came from amplifying reference gene primers. Clones were sequenced by immunoSEQ multiplex PCR, and TCRdb holds only the in-frame ones, with some missing. The DNA was the basis for D and trimming; V, J and clone size are from that table. The sample consists of 80,000 to 95,000 clones, over 70% of them appearing once. The clonotype originates from a woman of 80 years or more with active or convalescent COVID-19. This chain connects TRBV29-1 to TRBJ2-7; D possibly corresponds to TRBD1 (6 bases). Sequences were obtained from peripheral blood. The CDR3 DNA is TGCAGCGTGGCACAGGGTCCCCCCTACGAGCAGTACTTC. Its protein product is CSVAQGPPYEQYF.